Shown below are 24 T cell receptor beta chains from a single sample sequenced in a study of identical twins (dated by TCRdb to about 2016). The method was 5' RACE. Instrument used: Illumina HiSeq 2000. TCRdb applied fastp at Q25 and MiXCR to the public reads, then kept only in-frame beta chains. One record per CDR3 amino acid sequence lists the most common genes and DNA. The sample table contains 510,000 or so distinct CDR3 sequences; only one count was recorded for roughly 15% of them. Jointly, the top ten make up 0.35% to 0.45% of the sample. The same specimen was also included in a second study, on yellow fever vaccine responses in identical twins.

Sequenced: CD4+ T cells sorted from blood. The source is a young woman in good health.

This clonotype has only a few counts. The CDR3 protein is CATKSGRGEQFF. The CDR3 DNA reads TGTGCCACCAAGAGCGGGAGGGGTGAGCAGTTCTTC. The chain couples TRBV24-1 to TRBJ2-1; 10 nucleotides agree with TRBD2. Germline CDR1 and CDR2: KGHDR and SFDVKD. The CDR3 has 12 amino acids. V was pared by 8 bases and J by 9 bases, with 3 bases of the junction left unmatched.

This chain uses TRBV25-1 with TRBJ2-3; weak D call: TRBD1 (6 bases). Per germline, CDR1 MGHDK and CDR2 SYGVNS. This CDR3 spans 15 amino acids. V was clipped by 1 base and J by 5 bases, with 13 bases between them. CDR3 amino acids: CASSELLGAGDTQYF. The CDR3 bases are TGTGCCAGCAGTGAATTACTGGGGGCGGGAGATACGCAGTATTTT.

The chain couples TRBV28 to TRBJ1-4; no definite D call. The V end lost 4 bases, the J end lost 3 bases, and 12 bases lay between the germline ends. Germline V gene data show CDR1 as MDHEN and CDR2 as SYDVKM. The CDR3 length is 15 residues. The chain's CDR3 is CASSSPGAANEKLFF. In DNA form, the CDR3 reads TGTGCCAGCAGTTCCCCTGGCGCAGCTAATGAAAAACTGTTTTTT.

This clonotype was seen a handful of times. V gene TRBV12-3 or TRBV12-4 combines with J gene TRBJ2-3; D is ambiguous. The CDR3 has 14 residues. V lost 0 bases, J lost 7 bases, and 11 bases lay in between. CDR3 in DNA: TGTGCCAGCAGTTTAGCGTTTACAGATTATACGCAGTATTTT. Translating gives CASSLAFTDYTQYF.

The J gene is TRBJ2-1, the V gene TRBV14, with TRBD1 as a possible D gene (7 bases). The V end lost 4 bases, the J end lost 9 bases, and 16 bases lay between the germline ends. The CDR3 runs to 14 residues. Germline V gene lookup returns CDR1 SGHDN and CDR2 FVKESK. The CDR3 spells CASSPHGGGFEQFF. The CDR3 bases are TGTGCCAGCAGCCCCCACGGAGGGGGCTTTGAGCAGTTCTTC.

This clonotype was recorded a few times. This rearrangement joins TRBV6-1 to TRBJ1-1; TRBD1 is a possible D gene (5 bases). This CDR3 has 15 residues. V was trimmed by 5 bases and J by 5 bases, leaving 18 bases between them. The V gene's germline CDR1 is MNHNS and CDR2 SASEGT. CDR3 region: CASSRPPTVGTEAFF. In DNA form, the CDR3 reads TGTGCCAGCAGTCGACCTCCGACAGTTGGTACTGAAGCTTTCTTT.

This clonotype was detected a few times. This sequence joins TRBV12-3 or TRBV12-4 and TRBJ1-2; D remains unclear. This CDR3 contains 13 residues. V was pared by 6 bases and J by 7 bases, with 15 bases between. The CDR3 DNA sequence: TGTGCCAGCAGAAACGCGGGAACCGGTGGCTACACCTTC. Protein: CASRNAGTGGYTF.

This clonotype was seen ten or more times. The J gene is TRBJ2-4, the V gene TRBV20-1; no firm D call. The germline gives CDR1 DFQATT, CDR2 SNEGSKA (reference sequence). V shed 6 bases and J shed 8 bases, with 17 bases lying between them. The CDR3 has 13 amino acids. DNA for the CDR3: TGCAGTGCACCACCCCCTCCAGAGGACATTCAGTACTTC. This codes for CSAPPPPEDIQYF.

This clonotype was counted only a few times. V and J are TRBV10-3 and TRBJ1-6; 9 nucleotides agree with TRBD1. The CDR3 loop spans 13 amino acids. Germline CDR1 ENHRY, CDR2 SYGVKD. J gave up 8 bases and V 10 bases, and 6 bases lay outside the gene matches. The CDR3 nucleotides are TGTGCCACCTCGACAGGGGGTGATTCACCCCTCCACTTT. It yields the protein CATSTGGDSPLHF.

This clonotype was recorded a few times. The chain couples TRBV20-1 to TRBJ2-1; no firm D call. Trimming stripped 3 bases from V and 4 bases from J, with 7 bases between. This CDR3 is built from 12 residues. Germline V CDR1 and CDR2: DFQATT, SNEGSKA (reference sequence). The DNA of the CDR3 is TGCAGTGCTAGTCCGAAATACAATGAGCAGTTCTTC. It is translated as CSASPKYNEQFF.

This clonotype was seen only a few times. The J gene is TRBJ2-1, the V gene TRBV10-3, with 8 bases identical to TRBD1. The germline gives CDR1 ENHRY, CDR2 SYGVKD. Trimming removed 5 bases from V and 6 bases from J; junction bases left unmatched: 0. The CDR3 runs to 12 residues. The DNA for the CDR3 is TGTGCCATCAGTACAGGGGGCAATGAGCAGTTCTTC. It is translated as CAISTGGNEQFF.

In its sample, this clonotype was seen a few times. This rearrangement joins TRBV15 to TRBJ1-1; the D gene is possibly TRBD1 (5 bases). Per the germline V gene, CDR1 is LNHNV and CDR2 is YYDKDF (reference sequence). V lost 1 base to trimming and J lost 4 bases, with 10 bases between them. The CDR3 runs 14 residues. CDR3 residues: CATSRGGASTEAFF. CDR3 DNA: TGTGCCACCAGCAGAGGTGGGGCCTCCACTGAAGCTTTCTTT.

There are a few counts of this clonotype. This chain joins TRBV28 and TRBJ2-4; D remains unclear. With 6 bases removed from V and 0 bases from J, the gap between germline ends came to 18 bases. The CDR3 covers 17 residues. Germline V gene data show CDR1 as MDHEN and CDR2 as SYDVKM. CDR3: CASSPGRGAIAKNIQYF. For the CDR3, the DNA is TGTGCCAGCAGCCCCGGAAGAGGAGCGATAGCCAAAAACATTCAGTACTTC. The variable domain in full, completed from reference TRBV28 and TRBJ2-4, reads DVKVTQSSRYLVKRTGEKVFLECVQDMDHENMFWYRQDPGLGLRLIYFSYDVKMKEKGDIPEGYSVSREKKERFSLILESASTNQTSMYLCASSPGRGAIAKNIQYFGAGTRLSVL.

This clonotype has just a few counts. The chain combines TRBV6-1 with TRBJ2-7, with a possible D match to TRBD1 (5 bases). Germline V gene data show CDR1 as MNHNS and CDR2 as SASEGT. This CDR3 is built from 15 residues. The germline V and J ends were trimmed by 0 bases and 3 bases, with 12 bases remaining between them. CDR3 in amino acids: CASSEASTALYEQYV. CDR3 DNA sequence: TGTGCCAGCAGTGAAGCGTCGACAGCCCTCTACGAGCAGTACGTC.

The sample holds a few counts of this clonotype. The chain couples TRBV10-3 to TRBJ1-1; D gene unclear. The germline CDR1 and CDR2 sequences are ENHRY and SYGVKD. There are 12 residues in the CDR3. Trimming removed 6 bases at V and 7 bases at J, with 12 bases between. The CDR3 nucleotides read TGTGCCATCAGCGTAGACGGGAGTGAAGCTTTCTTT. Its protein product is CAISVDGSEAFF.

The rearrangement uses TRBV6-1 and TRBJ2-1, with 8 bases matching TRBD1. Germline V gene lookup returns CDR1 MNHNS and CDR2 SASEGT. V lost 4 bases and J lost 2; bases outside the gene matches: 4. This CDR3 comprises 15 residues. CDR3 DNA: TGTGCCAGCAGTGTGGGCAGGGGGCCCTACAATGAGCAGTTCTTC. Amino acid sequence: CASSVGRGPYNEQFF.

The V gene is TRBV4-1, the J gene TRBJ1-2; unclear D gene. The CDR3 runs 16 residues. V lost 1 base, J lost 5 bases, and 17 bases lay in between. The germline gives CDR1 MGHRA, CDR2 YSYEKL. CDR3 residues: CASSQGWSVPSYGYTF. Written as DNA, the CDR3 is TGCGCCAGCAGCCAAGGGTGGTCTGTCCCCTCGTATGGCTACACCTTC.

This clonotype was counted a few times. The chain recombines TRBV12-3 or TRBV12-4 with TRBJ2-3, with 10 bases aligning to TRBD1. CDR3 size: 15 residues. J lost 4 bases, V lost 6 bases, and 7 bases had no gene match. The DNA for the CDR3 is TGTGCCAGCAGGCCGGGACAGGGGTCCCCAGATACGCAGTATTTT. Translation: CASRPGQGSPDTQYF.

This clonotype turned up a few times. CDR3 protein: CATSTSGTGAPYPVNYGYTF. The CDR3 bases are TGTGCCACCAGCACTTCCGGGACAGGGGCTCCGTACCCCGTCAACTATGGCTACACCTTC. This chain uses TRBV15 with TRBJ1-2; the match to TRBD1 covers 10 bases. The germline CDR1 and CDR2 sequences are LNHNV and YYDKDF (reference sequence). With V trimmed by 4 bases and J by 2 bases, 19 bases remained unmatched. The CDR3 loop spans 20 amino acids.

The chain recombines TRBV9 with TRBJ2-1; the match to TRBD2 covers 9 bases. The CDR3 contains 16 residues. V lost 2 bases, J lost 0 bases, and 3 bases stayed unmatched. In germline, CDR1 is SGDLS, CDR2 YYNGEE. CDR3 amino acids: CASSVGGRDSYNEQFF. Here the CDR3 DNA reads TGTGCCAGCAGCGTGGGCGGGAGGGACTCCTACAATGAGCAGTTCTTC.

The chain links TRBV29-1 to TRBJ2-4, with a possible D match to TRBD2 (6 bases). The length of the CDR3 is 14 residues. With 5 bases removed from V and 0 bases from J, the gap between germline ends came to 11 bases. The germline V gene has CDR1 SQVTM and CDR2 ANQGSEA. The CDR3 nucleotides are TGCAGCGTTATTGGAGGGCTAGCCAAAAACATTCAGTACTTC. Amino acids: CSVIGGLAKNIQYF. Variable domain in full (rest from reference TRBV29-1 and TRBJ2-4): SAVISQKPSRDICQRGTSLTIQCQVDSQVTMMFWYRQQPGQSLTLIATANQGSEATYESGFVIDKFPISRPNLTFSTLTVSNMSPEDSSIYLCSVIGGLAKNIQYFGAGTRLSVL.

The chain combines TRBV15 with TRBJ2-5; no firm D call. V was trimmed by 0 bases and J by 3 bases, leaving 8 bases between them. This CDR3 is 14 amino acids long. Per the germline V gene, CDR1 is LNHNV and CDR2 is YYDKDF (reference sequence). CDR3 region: CATSRDQAEETQYF. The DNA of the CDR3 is TGTGCCACCAGCAGAGATCAGGCAGAAGAGACCCAGTACTTC. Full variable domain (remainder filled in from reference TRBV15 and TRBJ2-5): DAMVIQNPRYQVTQFGKPVTLSCSQTLNHNVMYWYQQKSSQAPKLLFHYYDKDFNNEADTPDNFQSRRPNTSFCFLDIRSPGLGDTAMYLCATSRDQAEETQYFGPGTRLLVL.

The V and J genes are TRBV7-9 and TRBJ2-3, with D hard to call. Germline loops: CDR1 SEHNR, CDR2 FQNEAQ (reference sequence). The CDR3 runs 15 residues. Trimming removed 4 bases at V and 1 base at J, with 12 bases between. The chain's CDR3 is CASSSKGRGTDTQYF. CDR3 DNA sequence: TGTGCCAGCAGCTCAAAGGGTCGGGGCACAGATACGCAGTATTTT.

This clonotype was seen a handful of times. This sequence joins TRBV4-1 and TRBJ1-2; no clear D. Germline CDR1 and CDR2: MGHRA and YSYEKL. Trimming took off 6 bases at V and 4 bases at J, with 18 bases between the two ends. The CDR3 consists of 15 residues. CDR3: CASSPQSGVLYGYTF. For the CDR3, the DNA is TGCGCCAGCAGTCCACAGAGCGGTGTACTCTATGGCTACACCTTC.